These T cell receptor beta chains were read from a single sample in a study of blood T cell repertoires in COVID-19. Some clones are missing from TCRdb's copy, which holds only in-frame ones; the method was immunoSEQ multiplex PCR. The sample lists around 300,000 clones; 75% to 90% were seen once. The sequenced sample was peripheral blood. The receptors were gathered from a man aged 45-60 years with acute or convalescent COVID-19. CDR3s include the opening cysteine and the closing phenylalanine or tryptophan. The order of the fields is J gene, V gene, clone size, D gene, CDR3 DNA, CDR3 protein. A D gene is named only where the DNA matches it firmly. Only some rows state a clone size, as once, few, many or a class for expanded clones.

>TRBJ2-1|TRBV27|NA|TRBD1
TGTGCCAGTGCGACAGGGGGCAACAATGAGCAGTTCTTC
CASATGGNNEQFF
>TRBJ2-2|TRBV9|NA|TRBD1
TGTGCCAGCAGCCTGCGACAGGGGACGAACACCGGGGAGCTGTTTTTT
CASSLRQGTNTGELFF
>TRBJ2-1|TRBV5-1|NA|TRBD2
TGCGCCAGCAGCGCCCTAGCGGGGTACTCCTACAATGAGCAGTTCTTC
CASSALAGYSYNEQFF
>TRBJ2-7|TRBV5-6|NA|NA
TGTGCCAGCAGTATCGGTCCCTACGAGCAGTACTTC
CASSIGPYEQYF
>TRBJ2-3|TRBV3-1/TRBV3-2|NA|NA
TGTGCCAGCAGCCAGGATGTGACTACCGTCGGGACAGATACGCAGTATTTT
CASSQDVTTVGTDTQYF
>TRBJ1-6|TRBV15|NA|TRBD1
TGTGCCACCAGCAGAGAGCAGGGGGGAACTAATTCACCCCTCCACTTT
CATSREQGGTNSPLHF
>TRBJ2-2|TRBV14|NA|NA
TGTGCCAGCGGCAGGGGCGTTAACACCGGGGAGCTGTTTTTT
CASGRGVNTGELFF
>TRBJ2-5|TRBV4-2|NA|TRBD2
TGTGCCAGCAGCCAAGAAGGGACTAGCGGGGGGGCTGAAGAGACCCAGTACTTC
CASSQEGTSGGAEETQYF
>TRBJ2-3|TRBV5-1|NA|TRBD1
TGCGCCAGCAGCTCCGGGCCCGGGACAGGGGGGGATACGCAGTATTTT
CASSSGPGTGGDTQYF
>TRBJ2-7|TRBV5-6|NA|NA
TGTGCCAGCAGCTCCGGGCCGGGACAACCCTACGAGCAGTACTTC
CASSSGPGQPYEQYF
>TRBJ1-3|TRBV19|NA|TRBD1
TGTGCCAGTAGCCTCGGGGACAGCTCTGGAAACACCATATATTTT
CASSLGDSSGNTIYF
>TRBJ1-3|TRBV19|NA|NA
TGTGCCAGTAGTTTCTTACAGGGCAGTCCTGGAAACACCATATATTTT
CASSFLQGSPGNTIYF
>TRBJ1-4|TRBV9|once|TRBD1
TGTGCCAGCAGCTCCGGACAGGGGGCTTGGGAAAAACTGTTTTTT
CASSSGQGAWEKLFF
>TRBJ1-2|TRBV2|NA|TRBD1
TGTGCCAGCAGTGAGGGACAGGGTATTTATTATGGCTACACCTTC
CASSEGQGIYYGYTF
>TRBJ2-7|TRBV28|NA|TRBD1
TGTGCCAGCAGTTTAACCGGGACAGGGGATTACGAGCAGTACTTC
CASSLTGTGDYEQYF
>TRBJ1-1|TRBV7-9|NA|NA
TGTGCCAGCAGCACAGGAGGGACTGAAGCTTTCTTT
CASSTGGTEAFF
>TRBJ2-7|TRBV5-1|NA|TRBD1
TGCGCCAGCAGCTTGGAGGGGACAGTCGAGCAGTACTTC
CASSLEGTVEQYF
>TRBJ1-4|TRBV10-1|once|NA
TGCGCCAGCAGTGAGTCGAGAGGGGAAAAACTGTTTTTT
CASSESRGEKLFF
>TRBJ2-5|TRBV14|NA|TRBD1
TGTGCCAGCAGCCAGGGACAGGGTGGCCAAGAGACCCAGTACTTC
CASSQGQGGQETQYF
>TRBJ1-3|TRBV9|NA|TRBD1
TGTGCCAGCAGCGCGAGGGACAGTGGAAACACCATATATTTT
CASSARDSGNTIYF
>TRBJ1-1|TRBV27|NA|TRBD1
TGTGCCAGCAGTTCAAGAGGGACAGGGCGCATGAACACTGAAGCTTTCTTT
CASSSRGTGRMNTEAFF
>TRBJ2-2|TRBV9|few|NA
TGTGCCAGCAGCGTTCTAGGCGGGGCCGGGGAGCTGTTTTTT
CASSVLGGAGELFF
>TRBJ2-7|TRBV9|NA|NA
TGTGCCAGCAGCGCCCAGGGAGGCGGCTCCTACGAGCAGTACTTC
CASSAQGGGSYEQYF
>TRBJ1-2|TRBV12-5|once|TRBD1
TGTGCTAGTGGTGACGAAACAGGGGACTATGGCTACACCTTC
CASGDETGDYGYTF
>TRBJ2-1|TRBV19|NA|NA
TGTGCCAGTAGCTCAAGGGGGGGGCTAAACAATGAGCAGTTCTTC
CASSSRGGLNNEQFF
>TRBJ2-7|TRBV5-4|NA|TRBD2
TGTGCCAGCAGACTAGCGGGGGGGCCTTACGACGAGCAGTACTTC
CASRLAGGPYDEQYF
>TRBJ1-1|TRBV10-3|NA|TRBD1
TGTGCCACACGGACAGGGTTTGAGGGCACTGAAGCTTTCTTT
CATRTGFEGTEAFF
>TRBJ2-5|TRBV19|NA|NA
TGTGCCAGTAGTCCCCCCGGAGAGACCCAGTACTTC
CASSPPGETQYF
>TRBJ2-7|TRBV5-6|NA|TRBD2
TGTGCCAGCAGCTTGCACCCGCGGGGGGCCCCCTACGAGCAGTACTTC
CASSLHPRGAPYEQYF
>TRBJ2-7|TRBV19|NA|TRBD1
TGTGCCAGTAGTATAAATCGACAGGGTGGGACCTACGAGCAGTACTTC
CASSINRQGGTYEQYF
>TRBJ2-1|TRBV25-1|NA|NA
TGTGCCAGCAGTGAAGGGCCCCCGACTAGTCCCAATGAGCAGTTCTTC
CASSEGPPTSPNEQFF
>TRBJ2-1|TRBV7-8|NA|NA
TGTGCCAGCAGCTTAGTTAAAGGGGGAACTGACAATGAGCAGTTCTTC
CASSLVKGGTDNEQFF
>TRBJ2-3|TRBV19|NA|TRBD1
TGTGCCAGTAGTGGACGACAGGGGGACACAGATACGCAGTATTTT
CASSGRQGDTDTQYF
>TRBJ1-6|TRBV6-6|NA|NA
TGTGCCAGCAGTTACCGGGAGGGCTCACCCCTCCACTTT
CASSYREGSPLHF
>TRBJ2-7|TRBV3-1/TRBV3-2|NA|NA
TGTGCCAGCAGCCGTAACAACTACGAGCAGTACTTC
CASSRNNYEQYF
>TRBJ2-5|TRBV9|NA|TRBD1
TGTGCCAGCAGCGTAGATTTTGGACAGGCACAGGAGACCCAGTACTTC
CASSVDFGQAQETQYF
>TRBJ2-2|TRBV9|once|NA
TGTGCCAGCAGCCCCGCGAACACCGGGGAGCTGTTTTTT
CASSPANTGELFF
>TRBJ1-6|TRBV2|NA|NA
TGTGCCAGCTGGCTAGCAGGGGACTCACCCCTCCACTTT
CASWLAGDSPLHF
>TRBJ2-7|TRBV20-1|NA|NA
TGCAGTGCTAGATCGGGATTCGAGCAGTACTTC
CSARSGFEQYF
>TRBJ2-5|TRBV4-1|NA|TRBD1
TGCGCCAGCAGCCATCCCGGACAGGGCTTGGAGACCCAGTACTTC
CASSHPGQGLETQYF
>TRBJ2-1|TRBV5-1|NA|NA
TGCGCCAGCAGCTCCCCTCATCCGTTGGGCGATGAGCAGTTCTTC
CASSSPHPLGDEQFF
>TRBJ1-1|TRBV2|NA|NA
TGTGCCAGCAGACCCAGGGGAGCGAACACTGAAGCTTTCTTT
CASRPRGANTEAFF
>TRBJ1-1|TRBV6-5|NA|NA
TGTGCCAGCCGGGAATCAGCTGCTGTCGGGGAGGAAGCTTTCTTT
CASRESAAVGEEAFF
>TRBJ2-3|TRBV10-1|NA|TRBD2
TGCGCCAGCAGTGATTCACTAGCGGGCACAGATACGCAGTATTTT
CASSDSLAGTDTQYF
>TRBJ2-3|TRBV11-2|once|TRBD2
TGTGCCAGCAGCTTAGTTGCGGCTAGCGGGGCGGGCACAGATACGCAGTATTTT
CASSLVAASGAGTDTQYF
>TRBJ1-1|TRBV5-6|NA|NA
TGTGCCAGCAGCTTGGGGGACTACAGGGAACGGAAAGCTTTCTTT
CASSLGDYRERKAFF
>TRBJ2-3|TRBV27|NA|TRBD1
TGTGCCAGCAGCCAAACAGGGGAAGATACGCAGTATTTT
CASSQTGEDTQYF
>TRBJ2-1|TRBV19|few|NA
TGTGCCAGTAGTATAGGGAACCGGGACAATGAGCAGTTCTTC
CASSIGNRDNEQFF
>TRBJ2-7|TRBV19|once|NA
TGTGCCAGTAGTATTTCTGGTTTTTGGGCGGGGTCCGAGCAGTACTTC
CASSISGFWAGSEQYF
>TRBJ2-5|TRBV5-1|NA|TRBD2
TGCGCCAGCAGCCCCCGGGGGGGGAACCAAGAGACCCAGTACTTC
CASSPRGGNQETQYF
>TRBJ2-2|TRBV3-1/TRBV3-2|NA|TRBD2
TGTGCCAGCAGCCGACAAACGGGGGGGCCCACCGGGGAGCTGTTTTTT
CASSRQTGGPTGELFF
>TRBJ1-6|TRBV27|NA|NA
TGTGCCAGCAGTTTATCGTTTACGGATAATTCACCCCTCCACTTT
CASSLSFTDNSPLHF
>TRBJ1-2|TRBV5-1|NA|NA
TGCGCCAGCAGCTTGGGTCCGGGAGATAGTAGCTATGGCTACACCTTC
CASSLGPGDSSYGYTF
>TRBJ1-2|TRBV6-5|NA|NA
TGTGCCAGCAGTTACTCGAACCGGGAGTGGGGCTATGGCTACACCTTC
CASSYSNREWGYGYTF
>TRBJ1-2|TRBV3-1/TRBV3-2|NA|NA
TGTGCCAGCAGCCATATCGGTAGCGACGGCTACACCTTC
CASSHIGSDGYTF
>TRBJ2-7|TRBV25-1|once|NA
TGTGCCAGCAATCCCTCAAGAGGAGTCTACGAGCAGTACTTC
CASNPSRGVYEQYF
>TRBJ1-1|TRBV19|NA|NA
TGTGCCAGTAGTATTTCAGGGGTATTAGAGGAAGCTTTCTTT
CASSISGVLEEAFF